This T cell receptor (beta chain) was captured by sequencing in a study of blood T cell repertoires in COVID-19. In the study overall: Whether acute or convalescent, the COVID-19 samples came from the United States, Italy and Spain. T cells, B-cell-depleted T cells, or PBMCs supplied cDNA or gDNA.

This clone was seen a few times. CDR3 size: 17 residues. Germline CDR1 reads SGHDN; CDR2 reads FVKESK. The V segment lost 4 bases and the J segment 2 bases; nucleotides outside the gene matches: 11. Per the study methods: Amplification of reference gene primers was used by the study to estimate nucleated cell counts. Profiling relied on immunoSEQ multiplex PCR, and the TCRdb table lists in-frame clones only, not all of them. V, J and clone size are those of that table, while D and trimming were read from the DNA. The sample shows a few hundred thousand clones, 75% to 90% of them seen only once. What was sequenced was peripheral blood. This clonotype was obtained from a woman aged 30 to 39 with active or convalescent COVID-19. The chain joins TRBV14 to TRBJ2-5; 9 bases are shared with TRBD1. CDR3 nucleotide sequence: TGTGCCAGCAGCCTACGCCTTGGACAGGGGTTTCAAGAGACCCAGTACTTC. Its translation: CASSLRLGQGFQETQYF.